What follows are 2 T cell receptor beta chains derived from one specimen sequenced in a study of cytomegalovirus exposure and HLA in healthy donors. The PCR employed 60 Vbeta primers together with 13 Jbeta primers. TCRdb keeps only in-frame clones here, not all; method: immunoSEQ multiplex PCR. The table includes more than 90,000 clones, around 78% detected once. Sequencing was carried out using PBMCs. The receptor source for this set is a man younger than 40 in good health and CMV-seronegative.

This sequence joins TRBV14 and TRBJ2-3; D is perhaps TRBD2 (6 bases). This CDR3 comprises 15 residues. The V end was cut by 4 bases, the J end by 3 bases, with 14 bases between. Looked up from germline, CDR1 is SGHDN and CDR2 is FVKESK. The CDR3 coding sequence is TGTGCCAGCAGCCTGACGGGAGCACGAACAGATACGCAGTATTTT. The encoded protein is CASSLTGARTDTQYF.

The chain is built from TRBV28 and TRBJ2-1; 8 bases are shared with TRBD1. Trimming at V came to 6 bases and at J to 9 bases, leaving 16 bases not matched to a gene. Germline loops: CDR1 MDHEN, CDR2 SYDVKM. CDR3 length: 16 amino acids. DNA for the CDR3: TGTGCCAGCAGCTTAGGAGGGACAGGAACGCACCTTGAGCAGTTCTTC. This gives the protein CASSLGGTGTHLEQFF.